These T cell receptor beta chains were read from a single sample in a study of blood T cell repertoires in COVID-19. The method was immunoSEQ multiplex PCR; TCRdb's version includes in-frame clones alone and lacks a portion of them. The table records fewer than 200,000 clones, around 86% of them present only once. The sample consisted of peripheral blood. These receptor sequences come from a man over 45 with active or convalescent COVID-19. The CDR3 runs from the conserved cysteine through the conserved F or W. The D gene is left open where the match is weak. Clone size appears in some rows only: once, few, many, or a class for an expanded clone.

>TRBV30|NA|TRBJ1-5|NA
TGTGTCTGGACACAGAAATATAGCAATCAGCCCCAGCATTTT
CVWTQKYSNQPQHF
>TRBV2|NA|TRBJ2-1|TRBD2
TGTGCCAGCAGTGCTGCGGGAGCTATTTACAATGAGCAGTTCTTC
CASSAAGAIYNEQFF
>TRBV6-5|NA|TRBJ1-1|NA
TGTGCCAGCAGTTACGGAGTCACTGAAGCTTTCTTT
CASSYGVTEAFF
>TRBV11-2|once|TRBJ2-3|NA
TGTGCCAGCAGCTTAGTTAAAGATACGCAGTATTTT
CASSLVKDTQYF
>TRBV2|NA|TRBJ1-2|TRBD1
TGTGCCAGCATTCCCGCGACAGGGGGTTTTGACTATGGCTACACCTTC
CASIPATGGFDYGYTF
>TRBV6-1|NA|TRBJ1-5|NA
TGTGCCAGCAGTGAAGGGACAGAGAGCAATCAGCCCCAGCATTTT
CASSEGTESNQPQHF
>TRBV18|NA|TRBJ1-2|TRBD1
TGTGCCAGCTCACCACGGGTTGAAAGGGGGCCTAACTATGGCTACACCTTC
CASSPRVERGPNYGYTF
>TRBV7-3|once|TRBJ2-1|TRBD2
TGTGCCAGCACCTCCCAGGGAGGGAACAATGAGCAGTTCTTC
CASTSQGGNNEQFF
>TRBV5-4|NA|TRBJ2-7|TRBD2
TGTGCCAGCAGTTTTAGTTTAGAGCGGGACTACGAGCAGTACTTC
CASSFSLERDYEQYF
>TRBV12-3/TRBV12-4|NA|TRBJ2-1|NA
TGTGCCAGCAGCCATTCTCAGGGAGAGCAGTTCTTC
CASSHSQGEQFF
>TRBV19|NA|TRBJ2-3|TRBD2
TGTGCCAGTACCCCAGGTCGGTCTAGCGGGGGCCGGGGGGATACGCAGTATTTT
CASTPGRSSGGRGDTQYF
>TRBV28|NA|TRBJ2-1|NA
TGTGCCAGCAGTTTAGCAGGGATACATGAGCAGTTCTTC
CASSLAGIHEQFF
>TRBV12-5|NA|TRBJ2-1|TRBD2
TGTGCTAGTGGCGCGAGGACTAGCGGGAGATATGAGCAGTTCTTC
CASGARTSGRYEQFF
>TRBV7-2|NA|TRBJ1-1|NA
TGTGCCAGCAGCGACAGAATGGGAACTGAAGCTTTCTTT
CASSDRMGTEAFF
>TRBV5-1|NA|TRBJ1-2|TRBD1
TGCGCCAGCAGCTTGACAGGGGGCCTGTATGGCTACACCTTC
CASSLTGGLYGYTF
>TRBV11-2|NA|TRBJ2-3|TRBD2
TGTGCCAGCAGCTTAGCTAGCGGGGGGGCTGGAGATACGCAGTATTTT
CASSLASGGAGDTQYF
>TRBV7-9|NA|TRBJ1-4|TRBD1
TGTGCCAGCAGCCAGCGACAGGGACGAAAACTGTTTTTT
CASSQRQGRKLFF
>TRBV5-1|few|TRBJ1-1|NA
TGCGCCAGCAGCCCTTCCCTACGGACAGTCATGAACACTGAAGCTTTCTTT
CASSPSLRTVMNTEAFF
>TRBV19|NA|TRBJ1-5|TRBD1
TGTGCCAGTAGCCAGGGGGGAAATCAGCCCCAGCATTTT
CASSQGGNQPQHF
>TRBV6-5|NA|TRBJ2-2|TRBD1
TGTGCCAGCAACGGACAGGTTCTTCTCACCGGGGAGCTGTTTTTT
CASNGQVLLTGELFF
>TRBV25-1|NA|TRBJ1-1|TRBD1
TGTGCCAGCAGTGAATTGGACAGGTTGAACACTGAAGCTTTCTTT
CASSELDRLNTEAFF
>TRBV29-1|NA|TRBJ1-2|TRBD1
TGCAGCGTTGAACGGACAGGGAATGGCTACACCTTC
CSVERTGNGYTF
>TRBV9|NA|TRBJ1-4|NA
TGTGCCAGCAGCCTCGGCGGCGGGAACAATGAAAAACTGTTTTTT
CASSLGGGNNEKLFF
>TRBV5-1|once|TRBJ1-2|NA
TGCGCCAGCAGCTTTTCGGGTAACTATGGCTACACCTTC
CASSFSGNYGYTF
>TRBV5-6|NA|TRBJ1-5|TRBD1
TGTGCCAGCAGCCGGACAGGGGGCGGCATTGGTAGCAATCAGCCCCAGCATTTT
CASSRTGGGIGSNQPQHF
>TRBV6-5|NA|TRBJ2-2|TRBD1
TGTGCCAGCAGTTACCAGGGGGACACCGGGGAGCTGTTTTTT
CASSYQGDTGELFF
>TRBV4-2|few|TRBJ2-7|TRBD1
TGTGCCAGCAGCCCGGGACAGGGGAGGGACGAGCAGTACTTC
CASSPGQGRDEQYF